This T cell receptor (beta chain) was recorded in a study of OX40 agonist ivuxolimab in advanced cancers. Study background: Mean age 60 years, range about 20 to 85; roughly 82% male.

The CDR3 runs 8 residues. Trimming took 5 bases from V and 9 from J, leaving 4 bases between them. Germline CDR1 and CDR2: DFQATT and SNEGSKA (reference sequence). Profiling relied on immunoSEQ multiplex PCR, and the TCRdb table lists in-frame clones only, not all of them. The table records some 40,000 clones, 89% of them present only once. The sequenced sample was CD4+ or CD8+ T cells sorted from blood, obtained in a trial of the OX40 agonist ivuxolimab. The V gene is TRBV20-1, the J gene TRBJ1-2, with D hard to call. The receptor's source is an adult with an advanced solid tumor such as melanoma, head and neck, liver or kidney cancer. The CDR3 spells CSAHSYTF. CDR3 coding DNA: TGCAGTGCTCATAGCTACACCTTC.